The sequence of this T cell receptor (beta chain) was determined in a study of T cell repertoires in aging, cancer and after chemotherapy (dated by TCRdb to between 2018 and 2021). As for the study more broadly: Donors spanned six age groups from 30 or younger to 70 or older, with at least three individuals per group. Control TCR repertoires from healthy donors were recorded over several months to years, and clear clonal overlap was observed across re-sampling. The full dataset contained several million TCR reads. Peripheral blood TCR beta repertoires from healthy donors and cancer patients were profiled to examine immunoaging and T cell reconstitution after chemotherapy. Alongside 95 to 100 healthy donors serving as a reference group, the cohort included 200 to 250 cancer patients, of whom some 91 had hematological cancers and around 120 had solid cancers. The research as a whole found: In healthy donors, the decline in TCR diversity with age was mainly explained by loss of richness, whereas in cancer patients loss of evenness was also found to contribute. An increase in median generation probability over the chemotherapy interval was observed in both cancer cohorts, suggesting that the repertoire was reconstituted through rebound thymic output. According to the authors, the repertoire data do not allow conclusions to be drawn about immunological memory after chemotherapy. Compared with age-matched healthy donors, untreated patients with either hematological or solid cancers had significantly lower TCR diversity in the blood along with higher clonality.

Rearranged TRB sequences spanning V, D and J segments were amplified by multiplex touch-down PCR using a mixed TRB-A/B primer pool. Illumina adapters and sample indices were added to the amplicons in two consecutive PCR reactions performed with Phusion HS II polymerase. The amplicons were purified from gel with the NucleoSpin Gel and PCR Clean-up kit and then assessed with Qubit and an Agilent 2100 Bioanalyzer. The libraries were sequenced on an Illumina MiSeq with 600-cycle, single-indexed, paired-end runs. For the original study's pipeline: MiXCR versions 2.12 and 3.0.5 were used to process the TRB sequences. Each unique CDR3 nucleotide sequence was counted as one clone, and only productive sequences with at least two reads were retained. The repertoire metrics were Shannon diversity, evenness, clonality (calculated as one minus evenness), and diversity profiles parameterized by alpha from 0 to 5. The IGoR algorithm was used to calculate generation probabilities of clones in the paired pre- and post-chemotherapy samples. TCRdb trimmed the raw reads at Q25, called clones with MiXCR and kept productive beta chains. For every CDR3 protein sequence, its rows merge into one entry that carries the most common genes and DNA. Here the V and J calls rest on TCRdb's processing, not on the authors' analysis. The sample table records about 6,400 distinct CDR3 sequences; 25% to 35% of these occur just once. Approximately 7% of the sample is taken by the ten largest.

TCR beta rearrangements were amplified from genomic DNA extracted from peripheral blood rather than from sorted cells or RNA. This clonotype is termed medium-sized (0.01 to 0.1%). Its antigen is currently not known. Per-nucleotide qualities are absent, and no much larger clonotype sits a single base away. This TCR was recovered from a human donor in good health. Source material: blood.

The bases read TGCAGCGTTGAAGATGGGACTAGCGTCTACAATGAGCAGTTCTTC. Translation gives CSVEDGTSVYNEQFF. This chain joins TRBV29-1 to TRBJ2-1, and TRBD2 matches 10 of the central bases. From the germline V gene, CDR1 is SQVTM and CDR2 is ANQGSEA. V and J are trimmed by 0 bases and 3 bases, and the gene matches miss 2 bases of the junction. The CDR3 numbers 15 residues from cysteine through phenylalanine. Only the CDR3 part of the read is kept: 45 bases, read in frame from the first base.